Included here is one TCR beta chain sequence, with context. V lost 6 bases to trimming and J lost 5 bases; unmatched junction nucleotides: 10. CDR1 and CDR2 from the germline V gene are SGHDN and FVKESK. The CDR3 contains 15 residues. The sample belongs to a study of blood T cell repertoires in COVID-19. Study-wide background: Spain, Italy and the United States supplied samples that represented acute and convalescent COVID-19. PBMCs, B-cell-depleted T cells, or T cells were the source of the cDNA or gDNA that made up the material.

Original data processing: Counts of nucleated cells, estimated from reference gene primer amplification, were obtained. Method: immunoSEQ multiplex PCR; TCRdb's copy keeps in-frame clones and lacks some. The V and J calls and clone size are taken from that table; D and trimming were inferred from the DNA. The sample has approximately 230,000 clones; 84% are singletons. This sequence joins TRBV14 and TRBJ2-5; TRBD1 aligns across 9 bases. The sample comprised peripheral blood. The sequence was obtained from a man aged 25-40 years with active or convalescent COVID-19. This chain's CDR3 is CASRPTQGAGETQYF. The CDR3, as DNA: TGTGCCAGCAGACCGACACAGGGGGCGGGGGAGACCCAGTACTTC.